This T cell receptor beta chain was captured by sequencing in a study of cytomegalovirus exposure and HLA in healthy donors. It was with 60 Vbeta and 13 Jbeta primers that the PCR ran. The repertoire was sequenced with immunoSEQ multiplex PCR; TCRdb's copy has only in-frame clones and lacks some. The sample consists of more than 75,000 clones, almost 85% of them appearing once. Findings and caveats of the study: The authors considered a cluster of highly shared sequence variants likely to be a sequencing artifact. TCR beta V- and J-gene trimming, according to a later analysis, was linked to a missense DCLRE1C variant. Testing in vitro showed a few CMV-associated chains specific for CMV antigens.

Points on this clone: Its antigen is as yet unknown.

This TCR was sampled from a woman between 18 and 29 years old in good health and CMV-seropositive. The sequenced material came from PBMCs.

The DNA of the CDR3 is TGTGCCAGCAGTGAAGATTTGCGGGGGGTAGCTTTCTTT. As protein: CASSEDLRGVAFF. The V gene is TRBV2, the J gene TRBJ1-1, with D tentatively TRBD1 (5 bases). The germline CDR1 and CDR2 sequences are SNHLY and FYNNEI. The V end was cut by 1 base, the J end by 10 bases, with 13 bases between. This CDR3 is built from 13 residues.